Listed below are T cell receptor beta chains from one sample, sequenced in a study of cytotoxic CD8 clonotypes in ibrutinib-treated CLL. Clones were read by immunoSEQ multiplex PCR, and TCRdb kept only the in-frame ones, dropping some. This table holds fewer than 400,000 clones, about 61% found once. Sequenced material: PBMCs, taken after 36 months of ibrutinib treatment. The receptors here all came from a human donor with chronic lymphocytic leukemia. Both conserved end residues are part of each CDR3. Each record gives: clone size, V gene, J gene, D gene, CDR3 DNA, CDR3 protein. The D gene is left open where the match is weak. Clone size appears in some rows only: once, few, many, or a class for an expanded clone.

once,TRBV10-3,TRBJ2-7,TRBD1,TGTGCCATCAGTCCTAGGACAGGGGGCTTCTCCTACGAGCAGTACTTC,CAISPRTGGFSYEQYF
once,TRBV12-5,TRBJ1-1,TRBD1,TGTGCTAGTGGTTTGATGACAGGGTTCCAGGTTATCACTGAAGCTTTCTTT,CASGLMTGFQVITEAFF
.,TRBV2,TRBJ1-1,.,TGTGCCAGCAGTGATAGCGTGGGCGCTGGGGACACTGAAGCTTTCTTT,CASSDSVGAGDTEAFF
.,TRBV28,TRBJ1-3,TRBD1,TGTGCCAGCAGTATGACAGGGGGTCTTGGAAACACCATATATTTT,CASSMTGGLGNTIYF
.,TRBV15,TRBJ1-3,.,TGTGCCACCAGCAGAGGTGGCTCTGGAAACACCATATATTTT,CATSRGGSGNTIYF
.,TRBV4-1,TRBJ2-4,.,TGCGCCAGCAGCCAAGAGGGACCGGGGCCCAACATTCAGTACTTC,CASSQEGPGPNIQYF
.,TRBV19,TRBJ2-7,TRBD2,TGTGCCAGTAGCCGAGGCGGGAGGGCCCCCTACGAGCAGTACTTC,CASSRGGRAPYEQYF
.,TRBV13,TRBJ2-1,TRBD2,TGTGCCAGCAGCTTAGGCCGTCTAGCGGGAGGGCCGATCATAGGGACCTTCTCCTACAATGAGCAGTTCTTC,CASSLGRLAGGPIIGTFSYNEQFF
few,TRBV30,TRBJ1-6,.,TGTGCCTGGAGTGTAGGTCAGGCTTGCTCCTATAATTCACCCCTCCACTTT,CAWSVGQACSYNSPLHF
.,TRBV25-1,TRBJ2-7,.,TGTGCCAGCAGTGAAGGACAGTTTTCTTCCTACGAGCAGTACTTC,CASSEGQFSSYEQYF
.,TRBV9,TRBJ1-4,.,TGTGCCAGCAGCCAAACGCGAGGTGAAAAACTGTTTTTT,CASSQTRGEKLFF
.,TRBV19,TRBJ2-2,.,TGTGCCAGTAGTCTTACGTCGGCCGGGGAGCTGTTTTTT,CASSLTSAGELFF